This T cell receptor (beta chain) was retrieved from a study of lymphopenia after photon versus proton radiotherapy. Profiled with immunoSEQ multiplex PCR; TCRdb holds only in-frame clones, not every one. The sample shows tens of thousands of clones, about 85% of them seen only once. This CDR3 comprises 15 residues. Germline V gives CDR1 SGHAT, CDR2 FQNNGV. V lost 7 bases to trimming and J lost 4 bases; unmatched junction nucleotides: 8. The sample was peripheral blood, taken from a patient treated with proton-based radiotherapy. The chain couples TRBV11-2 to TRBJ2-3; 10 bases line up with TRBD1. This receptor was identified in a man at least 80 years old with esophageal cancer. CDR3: CASNRQGARADTQYF. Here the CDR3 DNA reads TGTGCCAGCAACCGACAGGGGGCGAGGGCAGATACGCAGTATTTT. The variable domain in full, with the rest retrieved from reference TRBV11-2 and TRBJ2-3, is EAGVAQSPRYKIIEKRQSVAFWCNPISGHATLYWYQQILGQGPKLLIQFQNNGVVDDSQLPKDRFSAERLKGVDSTLKIQPAKLEDSAVYLCASNRQGARADTQYFGPGTRLTVL.